Presented here are 27 T cell receptor beta chains from one specimen sequenced in a study of blood T cell repertoires in COVID-19. The data were produced by immunoSEQ multiplex PCR, yet TCRdb's version contains in-frame clones alone and is incomplete. Among about 220,000 clones listed, almost 90% were seen once. The specimen sequenced was PBMCs or T cells enriched from blood (not recorded which). All receptors derive from a woman in her 50s with acute COVID-19.

The genes are TRBV5-1 and TRBJ2-3; 9 bases match TRBD2. Looked up from germline, CDR1 is SGHRS and CDR2 is YFSETQ. CDR3 length equals 16 residues. The V and J ends lost 6 bases and 9 bases, in that order; junction bases with no gene match: 17. The CDR3 bases are TGCGCCAGCACAAGCGGTAGCGGGAGAGCAACCGTCACGCAGTATTTT. Translation: CASTSGSGRATVTQYF.

A single count supports this clone. The chain links TRBV7-9 to TRBJ2-7, with a tentative D call TRBD2 (6 bases). Germline V CDR1 and CDR2: SEHNR, FQNEAQ (reference sequence). This CDR3 spans 16 amino acids. With 0 bases removed from V and 3 bases from J, the gap between germline ends came to 15 bases. CDR3 sequence (DNA): TGTGCCAGCAGCTTAGCGCGGGGCCTTTTGAGCTACGAGCAGTACTTC. Translation gives CASSLARGLLSYEQYF.

This clone has just one count. The rearrangement uses TRBV11-2 and TRBJ2-5; TRBD2 is a possible D gene (6 bases). Looked up from germline, CDR1 is SGHAT and CDR2 is FQNNGV. Trimming cost V 5 bases and J 2 bases, with 12 bases left between them. The CDR3 has 14 residues. CDR3 nucleotide sequence: TGTGCCAGCAGCCCCCGGGGGAGGCAAGAGACCCAGTACTTC. This sequence encodes CASSPRGRQETQYF.

The gene calls are TRBV28 and TRBJ2-7; 7 positions match TRBD2. CDR3 length equals 17 residues. The V gene's germline CDR1 is MDHEN and CDR2 SYDVKM. The ends lost 6 bases at V and 4 bases at J; junction bases unmatched: 18. The CDR3 sequence: CASRRTLTTGTTYEQYF. Written as DNA, the CDR3 is TGTGCCAGCAGGCGAACCCTTACCACCGGGACTACATACGAGCAGTACTTC. The variable domain in full, with the rest retrieved from reference TRBV28 and TRBJ2-7, is DVKVTQSSRYLVKRTGEKVFLECVQDMDHENMFWYRQDPGLGLRLIYFSYDVKMKEKGDIPEGYSVSREKKERFSLILESASTNQTSMYLCASRRTLTTGTTYEQYFGPGTRLTVT.

The sample holds one count of this clone. The rearrangement joins TRBV5-7 to TRBJ1-3; perhaps TRBD1 as D (6 bases). TRBV5-7 is flagged as an ORF with uncertain function. The CDR3 has 15 amino acids. With 5 bases removed from V and 0 bases from J, the gap between germline ends came to 12 bases. The DNA for the CDR3 is TGTGCCAGCAGTCCCCCGGGACACTCTGGAAACACCATATATTTT. Its protein product is CASSPPGHSGNTIYF.

The V call is TRBV9, the J call TRBJ2-7, with TRBD2 matching 15 bases. Per the germline V gene, CDR1 is SGDLS and CDR2 is YYNGEE. This CDR3 has 17 amino acids. The V and J ends lost 4 bases and 5 bases, in that order; junction bases with no gene match: 10. Here the CDR3 reads CASSPPGLAGGINEQYF. The DNA of the CDR3 is TGTGCCAGCAGCCCCCCGGGACTAGCGGGAGGAATTAACGAGCAGTACTTC.

The table lists this clone with a count of one. The genes are TRBV4-2 and TRBJ2-3; no clear D. The V end lost 6 bases, the J end lost 0 bases, and 10 bases lay between the germline ends. The CDR3 has 14 residues. The germline CDR1 and CDR2 sequences are LGHNA and YNFKEQ. CDR3 in DNA: TGTGCCAGCAGGCCCGGCGGAAGCACAGATACGCAGTATTTT. Translation gives CASRPGGSTDTQYF.

This clone occurred many times. This chain links TRBV6-2 or TRBV6-3 with TRBJ1-5; no clear D. The CDR3 loop spans 14 amino acids. CDR1 is MNHEY and CDR2 is SVGEGT in the germline V gene. V was cut by 4 bases and J by 1 base, with 8 bases left in between. As DNA, the CDR3 is TGTGCCAGCAGTTCCTACAGCAGCAATCAGCCCCAGCATTTT. Translated: CASSSYSSNQPQHF.

The V gene is TRBV28, the J gene TRBJ2-3; 7 nucleotides align to TRBD1. Germline V CDR1 and CDR2: MDHEN, SYDVKM. The CDR3 has 13 amino acids. V trimming: 4 bases; J trimming: 11 bases; junction bases outside the gene matches: 9. CDR3 DNA sequence: TGTGCCAGCAGTTCTCAAGACAGGGAGAAGCAGTATTTT. Amino acid sequence: CASSSQDREKQYF. The whole variable domain, filled in from reference TRBV28 and TRBJ2-3, reads DVKVTQSSRYLVKRTGEKVFLECVQDMDHENMFWYRQDPGLGLRLIYFSYDVKMKEKGDIPEGYSVSREKKERFSLILESASTNQTSMYLCASSSQDREKQYFGPGTRLTVL.

The chain has TRBV6-2 or TRBV6-3 and TRBJ1-2; D remains unclear. Germline V gene data show CDR1 as MNHEY and CDR2 as SVGEGT. Trimming shortened V by 7 bases and J by 10 bases, and 19 bases separated the two germline ends. This CDR3 region has 13 residues. The CDR3 protein is CASTYSPGAPYTF. Written as DNA, the CDR3 is TGTGCCAGCACCTACTCACCCGGAGCCCCCTACACCTTC.

The sample holds one count of this clone. The V and J genes are TRBV6-2 or TRBV6-3 and TRBJ2-1, with 10 bases lining up with TRBD2. Germline V gives CDR1 MNHEY, CDR2 SVGEGT. CDR3 length: 13 amino acids. V was clipped by 4 bases and J by 8 bases; unmatched bases: 2. CDR3 loop: CASSWTSGHEQFF. The CDR3 nucleotides read TGTGCCAGCAGTTGGACTAGCGGCCATGAGCAGTTCTTC.

The CDR3 DNA follows: TGCAGCGTTGGGGGACAGCTTTACCAAGAGACCCAGTACTTC. Its translation: CSVGGQLYQETQYF. The rearrangement joins TRBV29-1 to TRBJ2-5; 7 bases are a match to TRBD1. CDR1 SQVTM and CDR2 ANQGSEA come from the germline V gene. V was clipped by 4 bases and J by 0 bases; unmatched bases: 5. The CDR3 consists of 14 residues.

The chain carries TRBV15 and TRBJ1-5; a possible D gene is TRBD1 (6 bases). Germline CDR1 and CDR2: LNHNV and YYDKDF (reference sequence). The CDR3 spans 13 residues. The V and J ends lost 4 bases and 5 bases respectively, with 9 bases between them. Here the CDR3 reads CATSIKGDQPQHF. DNA for the CDR3: TGTGCCACCAGCATCAAGGGGGATCAGCCCCAGCATTTT.

The genes are TRBV11-2 and TRBJ2-6, with TRBD1 matching over 8 bases. Germline CDR1 is SGHAT and CDR2 is FQNNGV. Trimming at V came to 5 bases and at J to 3 bases, leaving 3 bases not matched to a gene. The CDR3 is 15 residues long. CDR3 coding DNA: TGTGCCAGCAGCCCAGGGGGCGGTGGGGCCAACGTCCTGACTTTC. Translated, it gives CASSPGGGGANVLTF. Filled out from reference TRBV11-2 and TRBJ2-6, the complete variable domain reads EAGVAQSPRYKIIEKRQSVAFWCNPISGHATLYWYQQILGQGPKLLIQFQNNGVVDDSQLPKDRFSAERLKGVDSTLKIQPAKLEDSAVYLCASSPGGGGANVLTFGAGSRLTVL.

The chain has TRBV18 and TRBJ1-5, with D unresolved. CDR1 and CDR2 from the germline V gene are KGHSH and LQKENI. The CDR3 is 12 amino acids. With 6 bases removed from V and 5 bases from J, the gap between germline ends came to 8 bases. For the CDR3, the DNA is TGTGCCAGCTCCGAGGGTCATCAGCCCCAGCATTTT. Translation: CASSEGHQPQHF.

The chain combines TRBV27 with TRBJ1-2; 8 bases map to TRBD1. Germline V lookup: CDR1 MNHEY, CDR2 SMNVEV (reference sequence). This CDR3 region has 14 residues. V trimming: 6 bases; J trimming: 5 bases; junction bases outside the gene matches: 8. CDR3 DNA sequence: TGTGCCAGCAGATCGACAGGGGCAAGGTATGGCTACACCTTC. As protein: CASRSTGARYGYTF.

The rearrangement uses TRBV10-3 and TRBJ2-2; 10 bases agree with TRBD2. CDR3 length: 15 residues. Germline assignment: CDR1 ENHRY and CDR2 SYGVKD. The V segment lost 2 bases and the J segment 7 bases; nucleotides outside the gene matches: 4. CDR3 nucleotide sequence: TGTGCCATCAGTGAGGAGCGGGAGGGGAACGGGGAGCTGTTTTTT. Translating gives CAISEEREGNGELFF.

This chain links TRBV19 with TRBJ1-5, with 8 bases identical to TRBD1. The junction had 16 bases not matched to a gene; V was cut back by 5 bases and J by 1 base. Germline CDR1 is LNHDA and CDR2 is SQIVND (reference sequence). The CDR3 is made up of 19 amino acids. The CDR3 loop reads CASSQPSGQGGKSNQPQHF. CDR3 DNA: TGTGCCAGTAGTCAACCCTCCGGACAGGGAGGAAAGAGCAATCAGCCCCAGCATTTT.

J is TRBJ1-2 and V is TRBV30; 10 bases are shared with TRBD1. Germline V gene sequence: CDR1 GTSNPN, CDR2 SVGIG (reference sequence). The CDR3 consists of 16 residues. Trimming took 0 bases from V and 7 from J; bases not matched to a gene: 11. In DNA form, the CDR3 reads TGTGCCTGGAGTGTACGAATGGGACAGGGGTCGATTGGCTACACCTTC. As protein: CAWSVRMGQGSIGYTF.

The chain has TRBV19 and TRBJ2-7; tentatively, D is TRBD2 (7 bases). V was clipped by 7 bases and J by 7 bases, with 17 bases between them. The CDR3 covers 13 residues. Germline V gene data show CDR1 as LNHDA and CDR2 as SQIVND (reference sequence). This CDR3 reads CASNPAGAAEQYF. The DNA for the CDR3 is TGTGCCAGTAACCCGGCGGGGGCGGCAGAGCAGTACTTC.

This chain links TRBV2 with TRBJ2-1; TRBD2 is a possible D gene (6 bases). With 6 bases removed from V and 7 bases from J, the gap between germline ends came to 16 bases. The CDR3 runs to 14 residues. The germline V gene encodes CDR1 SNHLY and CDR2 FYNNEI. CDR3 sequence (DNA): TGTGCCAGCAGCAAGACAAGACTAGTGAATGAGCAGTTCTTC. Translated, it gives CASSKTRLVNEQFF.

The V gene is TRBV7-3, the J gene TRBJ2-7; no clear D gene. Germline CDR1 SGHTA, CDR2 FQGTGA. Between the trimmed V and J ends, which lost 5 bases and 3 bases, there was a span of 20 bases. CDR3 length: 16 amino acids. CDR3 sequence reads: CASSPEETLLIYEQYF. The CDR3 DNA reads TGTGCCAGCAGCCCCGAGGAGACTCTCTTAATCTACGAGCAGTACTTC.

This clone was observed a handful of times. The chain couples TRBV3-1 (or the pseudogene TRBV3-2) to TRBJ2-5; no clear D gene. Germline CDR1 is LGHDT and CDR2 is YNNKEL (reference sequence). The CDR3 consists of 12 residues. Trimming left V 1 base short and J 5 bases short, with 5 bases between. The DNA of the CDR3 is TGTGCCAGCAGCCAAGTGCGGGAGACCCAGTACTTC. It yields the protein CASSQVRETQYF.

This clone has a single count. CDR3: CASSQKTDYNEQFF. The CDR3 bases are TGTGCCAGCAGCCAGAAAACAGACTACAATGAGCAGTTCTTC. The genes are TRBV28 and TRBJ2-1; no clear D gene. V was shortened by 6 bases and J by 3 bases, with 12 bases between the two germline ends. This CDR3 region has 14 residues. In germline, CDR1 is MDHEN, CDR2 SYDVKM.

This clone was seen more than once but under ten times. J is TRBJ1-2 and V is TRBV6-2 or TRBV6-3, with a tentative D call TRBD1 (6 bases). The CDR3 runs to 17 residues. Germline CDR1 MNHEY, CDR2 SVGEGT. Trimming left V 2 bases short and J 0 bases short, with 16 bases between. The CDR3 nucleotides read TGTGCCAGCAGTTACGACGGCAGGGGAGAATCTAACTATGGCTACACCTTC. It encodes CASSYDGRGESNYGYTF.

J is TRBJ1-1 and V is TRBV12-3 or TRBV12-4; 7 bases are a match to TRBD1. Losses at the gene ends were 1 base for V and 5 bases for J; bases not matched to a gene: 1. The CDR3 spans 13 residues. In DNA, the CDR3 is TGTGCCAGCAGTTTAGACAGGGGAACTGAAGCTTTCTTT. Translating it yields CASSLDRGTEAFF.

This clone is a singleton in its sample. The same CDR3 arises from other DNA sequences in this sample as well. The chain combines TRBV18 with TRBJ2-5; TRBD2 might be the D (5 bases). The CDR3 loop spans 13 amino acids. Trimming took off 2 bases at V and 4 bases at J, with 8 bases between the two ends. Per germline, CDR1 KGHSH and CDR2 LQKENI. In DNA form, the CDR3 reads TGTGCCAGCTCACCAGGCGGAGGAGAGACCCAGTACTTC. As protein: CASSPGGGETQYF.